This passage covers 7 T cell receptor beta chains from one sample sequenced in a study of monozygotic twins with inflammatory bowel disease. TCRdb reprocessed the 5' RACE reads, keeping one entry per CDR3 protein, no DNA. This sample lists fewer than 450,000 distinct CDR3 sequences; its ten largest clones have 2.5% to 3%. Sequenced sample: blood. Every receptor here comes from a human donor with ulcerative colitis or Crohn's disease, or a healthy co-twin of an affected twin (not recorded which).

V usage is TRBV6-2 or TRBV6-3 and J usage is TRBJ2-5; the TRBD1 assignment by TCRdb is unverifiable without DNA. This CDR3 contains 16 residues. Per germline, CDR1 MNHEY and CDR2 SVGEGT. The CDR3 loop reads CASSPGEGGLQETQYF.

The J gene is TRBJ1-2, the V gene TRBV7-9; TCRdb calls TRBD1, which cannot be checked without DNA. This CDR3 spans 15 amino acids. Germline V gene sequence: CDR1 SEHNR, CDR2 FQNEAQ (reference sequence). The CDR3 protein is CASSLDQGLLAGYTF.

V is TRBV7-9 and J is TRBJ2-2; no DNA is available, so the TRBD1 call from TCRdb remains unchecked. CDR3 size: 17 residues. The germline V gene has CDR1 SEHNR and CDR2 FQNEAQ (reference sequence). CDR3 sequence: CASSFPGQKGGTGELFF.

V and J are TRBV4-3 and TRBJ1-2. CDR1 is LGHNA, CDR2 YSLEER, per germline. The CDR3 spans 15 residues. The CDR3 here is CASSQDWLSGYGYTF.

This sequence joins TRBV2 and TRBJ1-5; without DNA, the TCRdb call of TRBD1 cannot be checked. This CDR3 spans 15 amino acids. Germline V gene sequence: CDR1 SNHLY, CDR2 FYNNEI. CDR3 sequence: CASSAASGRNQPQHF.

The V call is TRBV7-9, the J call TRBJ2-5; TCRdb calls TRBD2, which cannot be checked without DNA. The CDR3 runs 14 residues. Germline V gives CDR1 SEHNR, CDR2 FQNEAQ (reference sequence). CDR3 region: CASSLEMGPLTQYF.

This chain joins TRBV5-1 and TRBJ1-1; the TRBD1 assignment by TCRdb is unverifiable without DNA. Germline CDR1 SGHRS, CDR2 YFSETQ. The CDR3 totals 15 residues. The CDR3 loop is CASSRTGDSNTEAFF.